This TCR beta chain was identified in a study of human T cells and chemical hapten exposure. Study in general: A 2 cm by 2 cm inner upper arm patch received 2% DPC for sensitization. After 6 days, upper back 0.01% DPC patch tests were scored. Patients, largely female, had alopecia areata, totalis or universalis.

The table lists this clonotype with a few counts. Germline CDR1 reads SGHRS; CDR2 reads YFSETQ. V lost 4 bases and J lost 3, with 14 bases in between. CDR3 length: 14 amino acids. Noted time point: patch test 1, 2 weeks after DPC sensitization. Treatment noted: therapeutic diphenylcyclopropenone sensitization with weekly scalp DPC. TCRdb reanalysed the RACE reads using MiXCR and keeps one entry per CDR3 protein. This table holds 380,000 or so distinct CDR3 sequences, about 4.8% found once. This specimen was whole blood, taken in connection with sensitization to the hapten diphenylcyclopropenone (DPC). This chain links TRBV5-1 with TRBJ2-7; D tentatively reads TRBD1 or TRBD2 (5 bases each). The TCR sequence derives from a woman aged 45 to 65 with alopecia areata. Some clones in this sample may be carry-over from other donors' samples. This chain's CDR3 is CASSAGAGIYEQYF. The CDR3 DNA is TGCGCCAGCAGCGCCGGGGCGGGCATCTACGAGCAGTACTTC.